The 19 T cell receptor beta chains given below trace back to one sample, sequenced in a study of blood T cell repertoires in COVID-19. Data came from immunoSEQ multiplex PCR; TCRdb stores just in-frame clones and leaves some out. Of tens of thousands of clones detected, more than 85% appear once; the ten largest clones hold roughly 9.7%. The sequenced sample was peripheral blood. Receptor source: a woman aged 80 or older with acute or convalescent COVID-19.

This chain uses TRBV30 with TRBJ1-5; D is unresolved. The CDR3 loop spans 12 amino acids. V was shortened by 2 bases and J by 7 bases, with 9 bases between the two germline ends. Germline-derived CDR1 and CDR2 are GTSNPN and SVGIG (reference sequence). CDR3 region: CAWSSGYQPQHF. CDR3 bases: TGTGCCTGGAGTTCGGGATACCAGCCCCAGCATTTT.

This sequence joins TRBV6-2 or TRBV6-3 and TRBJ2-7, with 13 bases aligning to TRBD2. The CDR3 loop spans 18 amino acids. V was pared by 0 bases and J by 2 bases, with 7 bases of the junction left unmatched. Per germline, CDR1 MNHEY and CDR2 SVGEGT. CDR3 sequence reads: CASSYSTGTSGIAYEQYF. CDR3 coding DNA: TGTGCCAGCAGTTACTCAACCGGGACTAGCGGGATCGCCTACGAGCAGTACTTC.

The CDR3 DNA reads as TGTGCCAGCAGCTTAGCGGGAGGAGAGACCCAGTACTTC. Its protein product is CASSLAGGETQYF. The chain is built from TRBV7-2 and TRBJ2-5; possible D gene TRBD2, 6 bases. Germline V lookup: CDR1 SGHTA, CDR2 FQGNSA. Trimming removed 0 bases at V and 4 bases at J, with 6 bases between. CDR3 length: 13 residues.

The table lists this clone with a few counts. Here the CDR3 reads CASSLAGTGMTNEQYF. CDR3 bases: TGTGCCAGCAGCTTGGCCGGGACAGGGATGACGAACGAGCAGTACTTC. V gene TRBV5-4 combines with J gene TRBJ2-7, with 9 nucleotides matching TRBD1. Per the germline V gene, CDR1 is SGHNT and CDR2 is YYREEE (reference sequence). The CDR3 is 16 residues long. J lost 5 bases, V lost 0 bases, and 9 bases had no gene match.

This chain links TRBV18 with TRBJ1-2, with 9 bases fitting TRBD1. CDR1 and CDR2 (germline): KGHSH, LQKENI. With 2 bases clipped from V and 6 bases from J, the junction kept 1 base outside the gene matches. This CDR3 has 13 residues. CDR3 region: CASSPRTGDGYTF. The CDR3 region has the DNA TGTGCCAGCTCACCAAGGACAGGGGATGGCTACACCTTC.

This chain links TRBV2 with TRBJ1-1; TRBD1 might be the D (5 bases). Trimming took off 3 bases at V and 1 base at J, with 15 bases between the two ends. This CDR3 comprises 16 residues. CDR1 is SNHLY and CDR2 is FYNNEI in the germline V gene. The CDR3 DNA reads as TGTGCCAGCAGTGAGTCCCAGGGTGGGCCGAACACTGAAGCTTTCTTT. Protein: CASSESQGGPNTEAFF. The complete variable domain, with remaining parts taken from reference TRBV2 and TRBJ1-1, reads EPEVTQTPSHQVTQMGQEVILRCVPISNHLYFYWYRQILGQKVEFLVSFYNNEISEKSEIFDDQFSVERPDGSNFTLKIRSTKLEDSAMYFCASSESQGGPNTEAFFGQGTRLTVV.

J is TRBJ2-1 and V is TRBV12-3 or TRBV12-4, with 9 bases aligning to TRBD1. The CDR3 is 13 amino acids. V lost 10 bases and J lost 6; bases outside the gene matches: 7. The CDR3 coding sequence is TGTGCCATCGGGACAGGGATCCTCAATGAGCAGTTCTTC. This codes for CAIGTGILNEQFF.

J is TRBJ1-6 and V is TRBV5-4; 9 nucleotides agree with TRBD1. The ends lost 3 bases at V and 9 bases at J; junction bases unmatched: 4. The CDR3 runs to 14 residues. The V gene's germline CDR1 is SGHNT and CDR2 YYREEE (reference sequence). As DNA, the CDR3 is TGTGCCAGCAGCTCACAGGGGGCGAGTTCACCCCTCCACTTT. This sequence encodes CASSSQGASSPLHF. The full variable domain, with the rest looked up from reference TRBV5-4 and TRBJ1-6, is ETGVTQSPTHLIKTRGQQVTLRCSSQSGHNTVSWYQQALGQGPQFIFQYYREEENGRGNFPPRFSGLQFPNYSSELNVNALELDDSALYLCASSSQGASSPLHFGNGTRLTVT.

This CDR3 reads CASSVGAARTPYEQYF. In nucleotides, the CDR3 is TGTGCCAGCAGTGTGGGGGCAGCGCGGACTCCCTACGAGCAGTACTTC. The chain is built from TRBV6-1 and TRBJ2-7, with D possibly being TRBD1 (6 bases). V dropped 4 bases and J dropped 2 bases, with 18 bases sitting between them. Germline assignment: CDR1 MNHNS and CDR2 SASEGT. CDR3 length: 16 residues.

This chain uses TRBV6-2 or TRBV6-3 with TRBJ2-1, with 8 bases fitting TRBD1. The CDR3 totals 15 residues. The V segment lost 6 bases and the J segment 8 bases; nucleotides outside the gene matches: 12. Germline V gene sequence: CDR1 MNHEY, CDR2 SVGEGT. Written as DNA, the CDR3 is TGTGCCAGCAGGCCTACCGGGACAGGTCGTTATGAGCAGTTCTTC. Translation: CASRPTGTGRYEQFF.

The V call is TRBV24-1, the J call TRBJ1-2; 7 bases agree with TRBD1. Germline trimming cut 7 bases from V and 3 bases from J; bases unmatched to any gene: 16. The CDR3 has 17 residues. Germline lookup yields CDR1 KGHDR and CDR2 SFDVKD. The CDR3 region is CATRPRVASRGDYGYTF. The CDR3 bases are TGTGCCACCAGACCTCGTGTCGCAAGCAGGGGGGACTATGGCTACACCTTC.

This chain joins TRBV3-1 (or the pseudogene TRBV3-2) and TRBJ1-3; D call uncertain. Germline V gene sequence: CDR1 LGHDT, CDR2 YNNKEL (reference sequence). This CDR3 contains 16 residues. The ends were cut back, 4 bases at V and 2 bases at J, with 15 bases in the middle. The DNA of the CDR3 is TGTGCCAGCAGCCCCGCGGGCGGGGTAGCTGGAAACACCATATATTTT. Translating gives CASSPAGGVAGNTIYF.

The chain links TRBV18 to TRBJ1-1, with unresolved D. V was shortened by 3 bases and J by 1 base, with 9 bases between the two germline ends. This CDR3 comprises 14 residues. CDR1 is KGHSH and CDR2 is LQKENI in the germline V gene. The CDR3 here is CASSPYGENTEAFF. The DNA for the CDR3 is TGTGCCAGCTCACCCTACGGGGAGAACACTGAAGCTTTCTTT.

The chain has TRBV4-3 and TRBJ2-4, with a tentative D call TRBD2 (6 bases). Per the germline V gene, CDR1 is LGHNA and CDR2 is YSLEER. The CDR3 totals 20 residues. V was clipped by 0 bases and J by 0 bases, with 21 bases between them. The CDR3 DNA is TGCGCCAGCAGCCAAGAACATAGCGGAACGATCCACGTAGCCAAAAACATTCAGTACTTC. Amino acid sequence: CASSQEHSGTIHVAKNIQYF.

V usage is TRBV6-5 and J usage is TRBJ1-2; D may be TRBD1 (6 bases). Germline V CDR1 and CDR2: MNHEY, SVGAGI. With 0 bases removed from V and 3 bases from J, the gap between germline ends came to 14 bases. This CDR3 comprises 16 residues. CDR3 nucleotide sequence: TGTGCCAGCAGTTACTCGATCCCCCCAGGGGACTATGGCTACACCTTC. It specifies CASSYSIPPGDYGYTF.

The V and J genes are TRBV7-2 and TRBJ1-1; TRBD1 matches 7 bases. Germline trimming cut 5 bases from V and 4 bases from J; bases unmatched to any gene: 7. This CDR3 is built from 14 residues. In germline, CDR1 is SGHTA, CDR2 FQGNSA. CDR3 DNA: TGTGCCAGCAGCCCATATACAGGGGCCACTGAAGCTTTCTTT. Translation gives CASSPYTGATEAFF.

This chain joins TRBV30 and TRBJ1-5, with D uncertain. V shed 0 bases and J shed 6 bases, with 9 bases lying between them. The CDR3 sequence is 13 residues long. Germline-derived CDR1 and CDR2 are GTSNPN and SVGIG (reference sequence). The DNA of the CDR3 is TGTGCCTGGAGTGTTTCGACGGGTCAGCCCCAGCATTTT. Protein: CAWSVSTGQPQHF.

This clone turned up a few times. J is TRBJ2-1 and V is TRBV4-2, with TRBD2 identical over 9 bases. V was pared by 0 bases and J by 5 bases, with 8 bases of the junction left unmatched. The CDR3 contains 17 residues. CDR1 LGHNA and CDR2 YNFKEQ come from the germline V gene. CDR3 residues: CASSQDPASGTNNEQFF. CDR3 DNA: TGTGCCAGCAGCCAAGATCCGGCTAGCGGGACGAACAATGAGCAGTTCTTC.

The chain combines TRBV27 with TRBJ1-4; the match to TRBD1 covers 7 bases. The CDR3 has 14 residues. After removal of 4 bases from V and 7 bases from J, the junction contained 6 bases not matched to a gene. Germline V gene data show CDR1 as MNHEY and CDR2 as SMNVEV (reference sequence). In nucleotides, the CDR3 is TGTGCCAGCAGTTCGACAGGGAATTTTGAAAAACTGTTTTTT. Amino acid sequence: CASSSTGNFEKLFF.